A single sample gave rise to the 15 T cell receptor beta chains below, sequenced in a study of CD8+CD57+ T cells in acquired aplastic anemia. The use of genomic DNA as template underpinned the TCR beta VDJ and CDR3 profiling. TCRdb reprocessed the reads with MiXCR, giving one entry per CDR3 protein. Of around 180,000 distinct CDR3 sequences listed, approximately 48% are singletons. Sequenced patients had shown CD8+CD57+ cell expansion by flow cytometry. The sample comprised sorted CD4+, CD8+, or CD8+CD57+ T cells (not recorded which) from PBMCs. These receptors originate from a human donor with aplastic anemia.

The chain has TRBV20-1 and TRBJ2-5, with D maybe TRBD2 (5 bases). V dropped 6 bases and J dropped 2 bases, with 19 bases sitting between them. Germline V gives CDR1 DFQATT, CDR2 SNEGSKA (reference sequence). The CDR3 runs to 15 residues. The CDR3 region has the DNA TGCAGTGCCACCTCGCGGACTGGCCGGCAAGAGACCCAGTACTTC. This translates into CSATSRTGRQETQYF.

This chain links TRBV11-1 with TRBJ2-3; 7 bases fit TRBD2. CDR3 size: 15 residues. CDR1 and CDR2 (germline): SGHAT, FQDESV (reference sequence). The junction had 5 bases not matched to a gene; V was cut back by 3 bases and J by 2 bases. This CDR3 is CASSLSSGTTDTQYF. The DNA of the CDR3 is TGTGCCAGCAGCTTGTCTAGCGGAACCACAGATACGCAGTATTTT.

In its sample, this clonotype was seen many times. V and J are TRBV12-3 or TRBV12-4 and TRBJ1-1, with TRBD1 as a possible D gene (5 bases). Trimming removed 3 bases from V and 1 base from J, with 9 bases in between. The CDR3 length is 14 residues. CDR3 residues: CASSFYDRNTEAFF. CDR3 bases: TGTGCCAGCAGTTTTTACGACAGGAACACTGAAGCTTTCTTT.

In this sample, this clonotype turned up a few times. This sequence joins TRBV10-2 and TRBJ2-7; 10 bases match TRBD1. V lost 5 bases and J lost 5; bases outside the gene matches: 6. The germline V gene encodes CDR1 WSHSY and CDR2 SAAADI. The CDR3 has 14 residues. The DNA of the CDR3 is TGCGCCAGCAGTCCGGGACAGGGGATCGACGAGCAGTACTTC. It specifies CASSPGQGIDEQYF.

The CDR3 sequence is CASSPMGQGNTGELFF. CDR3 bases: TGTGCCAGCAGCCCTATGGGACAGGGGAACACCGGGGAGCTGTTTTTT. The chain joins TRBV11-1 to TRBJ2-2, with TRBD1 matching 9 bases. This CDR3 spans 16 amino acids. The junction had 5 bases not matched to a gene; V was cut back by 5 bases and J by 1 base. Germline CDR1 and CDR2: SGHAT and FQDESV (reference sequence).

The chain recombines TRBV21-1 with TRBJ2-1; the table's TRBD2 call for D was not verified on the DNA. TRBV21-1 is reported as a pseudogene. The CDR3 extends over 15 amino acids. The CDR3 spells CAMGTSGERGNEQFF. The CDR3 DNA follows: TGTGCCATGGGGACTAGCGGGGAGCGGGGCAATGAGCAGTTCTTC.

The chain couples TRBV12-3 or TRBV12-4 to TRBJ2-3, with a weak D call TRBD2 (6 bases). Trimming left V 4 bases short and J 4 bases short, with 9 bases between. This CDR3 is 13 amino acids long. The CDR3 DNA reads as TGTGCCAGCAGTTCCCGGGAGCCAGATACGCAGTATTTT. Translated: CASSSREPDTQYF.

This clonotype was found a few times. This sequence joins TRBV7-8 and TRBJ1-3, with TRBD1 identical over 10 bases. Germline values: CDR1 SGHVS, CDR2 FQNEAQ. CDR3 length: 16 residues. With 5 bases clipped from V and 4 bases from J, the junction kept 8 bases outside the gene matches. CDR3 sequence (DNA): TGTGCCAGCAGCGAACGGGACAGGGGCATAGGAAACACCATATATTTT. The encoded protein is CASSERDRGIGNTIYF.

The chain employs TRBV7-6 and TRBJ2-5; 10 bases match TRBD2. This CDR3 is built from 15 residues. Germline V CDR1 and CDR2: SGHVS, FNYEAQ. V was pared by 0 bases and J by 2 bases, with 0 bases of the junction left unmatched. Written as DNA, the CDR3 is TGTGCCAGCAGCTTAGCAGCGGGGGGGCAAGAGACCCAGTACTTC. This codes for CASSLAAGGQETQYF.

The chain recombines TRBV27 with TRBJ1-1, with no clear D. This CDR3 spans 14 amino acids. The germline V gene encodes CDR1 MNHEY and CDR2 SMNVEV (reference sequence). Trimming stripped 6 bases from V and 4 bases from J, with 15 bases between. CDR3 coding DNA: TGTGCCAGCAGACTATCCCCAACGGGCACTGAAGCTTTCTTT. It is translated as CASRLSPTGTEAFF.

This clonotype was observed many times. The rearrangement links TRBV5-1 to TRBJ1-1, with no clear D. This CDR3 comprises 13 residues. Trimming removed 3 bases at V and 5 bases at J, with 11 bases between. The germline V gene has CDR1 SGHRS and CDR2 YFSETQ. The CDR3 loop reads CASSSGRGTEAFF. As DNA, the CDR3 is TGCGCCAGCAGCTCTGGACGGGGAACTGAAGCTTTCTTT.

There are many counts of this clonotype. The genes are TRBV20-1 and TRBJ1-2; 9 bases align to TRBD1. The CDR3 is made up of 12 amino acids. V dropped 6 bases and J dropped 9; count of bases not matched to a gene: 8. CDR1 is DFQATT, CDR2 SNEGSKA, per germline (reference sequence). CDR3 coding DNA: TGCAGTGCATCACAGGGGGCTGAAAGCTACACCTTC. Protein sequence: CSASQGAESYTF.

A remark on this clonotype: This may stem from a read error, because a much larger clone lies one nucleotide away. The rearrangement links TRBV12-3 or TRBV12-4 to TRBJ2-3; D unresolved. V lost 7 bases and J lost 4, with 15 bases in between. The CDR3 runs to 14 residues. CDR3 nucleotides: TGTGCCAGCATGACGGGCGCCGTGGCAGATACGCAGTATTTT. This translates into CASMTGAVADTQYF.

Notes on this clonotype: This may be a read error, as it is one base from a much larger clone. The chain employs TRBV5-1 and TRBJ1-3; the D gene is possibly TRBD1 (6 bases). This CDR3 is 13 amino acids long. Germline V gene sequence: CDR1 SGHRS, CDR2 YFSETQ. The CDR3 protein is CASSSGGENTVYF. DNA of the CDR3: TGCGCCAGCAGCTCTGGGGGCGAAAACACCGTATATTTT.

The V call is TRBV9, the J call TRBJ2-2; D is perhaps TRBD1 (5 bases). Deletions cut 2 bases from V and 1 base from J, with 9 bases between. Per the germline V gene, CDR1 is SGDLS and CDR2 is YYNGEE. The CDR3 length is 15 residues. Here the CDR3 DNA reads TGTGCCAGCAGCGTTCAGGGCGGGAACACCGGGGAGCTGTTTTTT. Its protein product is CASSVQGGNTGELFF. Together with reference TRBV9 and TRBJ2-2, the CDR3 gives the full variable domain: DSGVTQTPKHLITATGQRVTLRCSPRSGDLSVYWYQQSLDQGLQFLIQYYNGEERAKGNILERFSAQQFPDLHSELNLSSLELGDSALYFCASSVQGGNTGELFFGEGSRLTVL.